This T cell receptor (beta chain) was captured in a study of blood T cell repertoires in COVID-19. Sequencing was performed with immunoSEQ multiplex PCR; in TCRdb, only in-frame clones are kept and a portion is missing. This table holds just under 90,000 clones, 90% to 95% found once. Trimming pared 0 bases from V and 3 bases from J, leaving 9 bases between. Germline values: CDR1 SGHTA, CDR2 FQGNSA. The CDR3 is 15 amino acids. The chain uses TRBV7-2 and TRBJ1-5; D not certain. The sequenced material came from peripheral blood. This receptor was taken from a man aged 55-75 years with acute or convalescent COVID-19. This CDR3 is CASSLAPGSNQPQHF. The CDR3 DNA sequence: TGTGCCAGCAGCTTAGCGCCCGGGTCCAATCAGCCCCAGCATTTT.